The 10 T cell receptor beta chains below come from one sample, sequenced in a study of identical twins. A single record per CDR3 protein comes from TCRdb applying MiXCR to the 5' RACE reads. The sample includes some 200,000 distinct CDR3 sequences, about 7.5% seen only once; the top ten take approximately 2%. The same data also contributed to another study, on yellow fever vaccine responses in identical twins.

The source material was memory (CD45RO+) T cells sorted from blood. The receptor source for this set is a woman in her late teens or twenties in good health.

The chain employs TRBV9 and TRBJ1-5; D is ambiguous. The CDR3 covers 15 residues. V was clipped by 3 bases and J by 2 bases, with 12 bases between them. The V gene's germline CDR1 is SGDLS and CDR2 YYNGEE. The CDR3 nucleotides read TGTGCCAGCAGCGCAGGACCGGGTGGCAATCAGCCCCAGCATTTT. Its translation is CASSAGPGGNQPQHF.

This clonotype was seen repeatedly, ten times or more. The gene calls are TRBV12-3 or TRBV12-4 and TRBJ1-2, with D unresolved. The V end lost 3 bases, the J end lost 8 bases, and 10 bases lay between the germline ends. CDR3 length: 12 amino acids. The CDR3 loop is CASSFSSQGYTF. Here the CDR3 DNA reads TGTGCCAGCAGTTTCAGTTCTCAAGGCTACACCTTC.

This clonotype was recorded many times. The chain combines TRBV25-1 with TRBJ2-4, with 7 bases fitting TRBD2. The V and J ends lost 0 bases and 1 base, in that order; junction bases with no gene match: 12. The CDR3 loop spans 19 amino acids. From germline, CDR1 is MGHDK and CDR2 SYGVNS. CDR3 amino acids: CASSEYWTRRVCAKNIQYF. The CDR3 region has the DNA TGTGCCAGCAGTGAATATTGGACTAGGAGGGTTTGTGCCAAAAACATTCAGTACTTC.

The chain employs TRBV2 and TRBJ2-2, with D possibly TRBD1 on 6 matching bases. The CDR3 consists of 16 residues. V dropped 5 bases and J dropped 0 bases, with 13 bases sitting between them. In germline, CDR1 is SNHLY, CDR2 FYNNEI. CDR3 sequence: CASSLDSPSNTGELFF. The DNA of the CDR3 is TGTGCCAGCAGTTTGGACAGTCCATCGAACACCGGGGAGCTGTTTTTT.

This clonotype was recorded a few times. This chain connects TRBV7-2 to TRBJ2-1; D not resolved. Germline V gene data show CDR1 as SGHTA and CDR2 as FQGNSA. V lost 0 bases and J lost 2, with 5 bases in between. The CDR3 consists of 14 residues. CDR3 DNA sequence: TGTGCCAGCAGCTTAGCCTGGACCTACAATGAGCAGTTCTTC. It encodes CASSLAWTYNEQFF.

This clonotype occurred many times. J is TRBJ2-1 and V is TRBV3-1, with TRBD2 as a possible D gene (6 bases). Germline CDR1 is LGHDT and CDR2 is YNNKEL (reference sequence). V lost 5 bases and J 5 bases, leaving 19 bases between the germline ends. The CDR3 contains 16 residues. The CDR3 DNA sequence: TGTGCCAGCAGCGACCCCGGACTAACCGACCACAATGAGCAGTTCTTC. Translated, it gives CASSDPGLTDHNEQFF.

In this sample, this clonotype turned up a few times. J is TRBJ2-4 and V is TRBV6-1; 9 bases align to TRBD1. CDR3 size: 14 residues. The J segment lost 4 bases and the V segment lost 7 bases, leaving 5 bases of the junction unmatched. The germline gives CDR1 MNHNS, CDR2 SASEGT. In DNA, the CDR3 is TGTGCCAGCAAACCGGACAGGGGAAAAAACATTCAGTACTTC. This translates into CASKPDRGKNIQYF.

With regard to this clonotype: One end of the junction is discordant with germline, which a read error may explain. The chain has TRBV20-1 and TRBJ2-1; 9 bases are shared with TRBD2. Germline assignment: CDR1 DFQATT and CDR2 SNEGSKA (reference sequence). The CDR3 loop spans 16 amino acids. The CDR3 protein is CSAPTLRGGSYDEQFF. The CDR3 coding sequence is TGCAGTGCACCCACTCTGCGGGGGGGATCCTACGATGAGCAGTTCTTC.

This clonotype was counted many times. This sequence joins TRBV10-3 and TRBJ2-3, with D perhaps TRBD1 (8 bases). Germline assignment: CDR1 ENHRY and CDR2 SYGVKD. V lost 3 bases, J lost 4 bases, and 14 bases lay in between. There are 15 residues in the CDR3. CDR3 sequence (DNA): TGTGCCATCAGTGATTCCACAGGGGGGGCAGATACGCAGTATTTT. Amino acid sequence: CAISDSTGGADTQYF.

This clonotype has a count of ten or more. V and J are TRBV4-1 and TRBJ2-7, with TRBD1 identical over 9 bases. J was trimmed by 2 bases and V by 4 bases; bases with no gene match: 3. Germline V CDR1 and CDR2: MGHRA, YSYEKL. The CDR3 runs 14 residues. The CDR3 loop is CASSLDRGTYEQYF. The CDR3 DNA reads TGCGCCAGCAGCCTCGACAGGGGGACCTACGAGCAGTACTTC.